Reported below is one T cell receptor beta chain. Its antigen is unknown. Within one base of it there is no much larger clone, and no base qualities were kept. This entry comes from a study of long-term antiretroviral therapy in people with HIV (dated by TCRdb to between 2020 and 2023). As for the study more broadly: Collection of the earliest samples took place about a decade ahead of the 2015 WHO recommendation for immediate ART, at a time when ART was typically delayed until CD4 counts fell. A retrospective serial study tested whether changes in peripheral blood TRB repertoire composition and diversity were associated with ART initiation and durable HIV suppression. A total of 150 to 200 cryopreserved PBMC samples were contributed to the cohort by 30 adults with confirmed HIV infection, with samples collected serially over a mean of approximately six years (range 1-12). Of the 30 participants with HIV, some 12 were female. Test extractions of a monoclonal T-cell line alongside a few dozen polyclonal samples showed no cross-contamination during QIAcube processing.

The study at large found these results: Inferences about post-ART repertoire changes were limited because no data were available on ART adherence, viral resistance or therapy changes. The repertoire was dominated across all time points by expanded TRB clones identified before ART initiation, although this dominance was seen to fluctuate and to decrease in many PLHIV after ART. The samples were dated from about 2003 to 2017, and the ART regimens that were used may be less effective than current ART regimens. Starting ART was linked to a significant rise in TRB diversity, yet even after long-term ART the diversity remained significantly lower than in transplant donor controls. Because pre-ART samples had limited cell numbers, profiling was done on unsorted PBMC rather than on sorted CD4+ and CD8+ T cells. Because PBMC availability was limited, only the TCR beta chain was sequenced, with no alpha chain pairing. Narrower CDR3 length ranges were observed in HIV repertoires than in controls, and an antigen-experienced repertoire with only a slight naive shift after ART was suggested by the network structure.

The germline V gene provides CDR1 KGHSH and CDR2 LQKENI. V has 2 bases trimmed and J has 3 bases trimmed; junction bases matching no gene number 9. The CDR3 measures 16 amino acids from cysteine to phenylalanine. Kept here is only the CDR3 DNA, which spans 48 bases and is read in frame from base 1. Sequencing of the TRB variable region was done with the immunoSEQ hsTCRB v3.0 assay at survey level resolution. The target sequencing depth for TRB was about 40,000-50,000 T-cell genomes per sample. TRB libraries were pooled and sequenced on an Illumina MiSeq using a v3 150-cycle kit. In the authors' own workflow: Repertoire analysis was run in R within a reproducible Nextflow workflow that covered QC, data transformation and analysis. LymphoSeq2, an R package for exploring AIRR-Seq data, was used to implement custom analyses. A few samples that produced fewer than 5000 total TRB sequences were removed, so 180 or so HIV repertoires were analyzed. Among the 188 retained HIV repertoires, 55 to 60 were collected before ART initiation and 120 to 140 were collected after ART initiation. Repertoires were downsampled to 5000 TRB nucleotide sequences, with summary statistics averaged over 100 downsampling iterations. Only TRB sequences with CDR3 regions of at least seven amino acids were retained for analysis. Diversity was measured with a Shannon entropy-derived clonality score and the Gini coefficient. In the repertoire networks, any two of the top 5000 CDR3 amino acid sequences were linked whenever the two sequences differed by an edit distance of one. GLIPH2 predicted antigen specificity groups and MHC restriction for TRB CDR3 amino acid sequences. CDR3 amino acid sequences were matched against VDJdb and McPAS-TCR to flag known CMV, EBV, HIV or tissue antigen associations. Pre-ART, post-ART and control groups were compared with Wilcoxon signed-rank tests and Holm-Bonferroni correction. What TCRdb holds here is the immuneACCESS table cut down to in-frame rearrangements. Part of the clones is not present; checked against another copy, under half of the missing clones reflect an unresolved V gene, and the others are unexplained. V and J calls and clone size are copied from that table; D and trimming were computed from the DNA. This sample is represented by just under 20,000 clones; over 80% of them were singletons. The ten largest clonotypes hold 4.1% of the sample.

Inclusion was restricted to participants for whom at least one PBMC sample before ART initiation and at least two post-ART samples were available. Every participant with HIV received treatment in the United States of America. Before DNA extraction, cryopreserved samples containing about 0.9-11 million PBMC were thawed and washed. At the time of the earliest PBMC sample for each participant with HIV, ages ranged from roughly 23 to 55 years. Each participant contributed PBMC samples from 1-4 timepoints before ART initiation and 2-8 timepoints after ART initiation, with a median of 7 samples. For every participant, serial HIV viral load, CD4+ T-cell count, ART history and demographic data were obtained. Genomic DNA was extracted from unsorted PBMC with a Qiagen kit on a QIAcube, with processing performed in batches of 12 samples.

The sample in question was unsorted PBMCs, obtained 2.1 years after starting antiretroviral therapy. The rearrangement combines TRBV18 with TRBJ1-1; 7 middle bases align to TRBD1. The sequence was collected from a man younger than 30 with HIV. The DNA reads as follows: TGTGCCAGCTCACCAATGGCAGGGGGATCCTACACTGAAGCTTTCTTT. Its protein reads: CASSPMAGGSYTEAFF.